These 30 T cell receptor beta chains were all obtained from the same sample, sequenced in a study of blood T cell repertoires in COVID-19. Profiled with immunoSEQ multiplex PCR; TCRdb holds only in-frame clones, not every one. The data contain 43,000 or so clones, about 91% of them singletons. What was sequenced was peripheral blood. These receptors came from a man in his 60s with active COVID-19.

This clone was observed a single time. Here the CDR3 reads CASSLASSTDTQYF. In DNA, the CDR3 is TGCGCCAGCAGCTTGGCTAGCAGTACAGATACGCAGTATTTT. The chain recombines TRBV5-1 with TRBJ2-3; tentatively, D is TRBD2 (5 bases). V was clipped by 0 bases and J by 3 bases, with 8 bases between them. Germline CDR1 is SGHRS and CDR2 is YFSETQ. This CDR3 spans 14 amino acids.

V is TRBV27 and J is TRBJ2-7, with D possibly being TRBD1 (5 bases). Trimming left V 3 bases short and J 3 bases short, with 12 bases between. Germline V gives CDR1 MNHEY, CDR2 SMNVEV (reference sequence). This CDR3 region has 14 residues. Written as DNA, the CDR3 is TGTGCCAGCAGTTTGGCAGGGCGAGGCTACGAGCAGTACTTC. Protein: CASSLAGRGYEQYF.

The V and J genes are TRBV5-1 and TRBJ2-3; TRBD2 matches 9 bases. V trimming: 3 bases; J trimming: 1 base; junction bases outside the gene matches: 6. Germline CDR1 reads SGHRS; CDR2 reads YFSETQ. The CDR3 covers 16 residues. The CDR3 sequence: CASSWTTSGGTDTQYF. The CDR3 nucleotides are TGCGCCAGCAGCTGGACGACTAGCGGAGGCACAGATACGCAGTATTTT.

This chain links TRBV7-8 with TRBJ2-7; possible D gene TRBD2, 6 bases. Germline V gives CDR1 SGHVS, CDR2 FQNEAQ. This CDR3 has 15 amino acids. Trimming removed 1 base from V and 12 bases from J, with 22 bases in between. This chain's CDR3 is CASSLVRWGTSQVYF. The DNA for the CDR3 is TGTGCCAGCAGCTTAGTACGCTGGGGCACTAGCCAGGTGTACTTC.

This sequence joins TRBV13 and TRBJ1-2; possible D gene TRBD1, 5 bases. The CDR3 loop spans 13 amino acids. V lost 5 bases and J 5 bases, leaving 12 bases between the germline ends. Germline CDR1 and CDR2: PRHDT and FYEKMQ (reference sequence). As DNA, the CDR3 is TGTGCCAGCAGCGTCAGGGAAAGATATGGCTACACCTTC. It encodes CASSVRERYGYTF.

The V call is TRBV18, the J call TRBJ1-3; TRBD1 is a possible D gene (6 bases). The germline V gene encodes CDR1 KGHSH and CDR2 LQKENI. Trimming cost V 3 bases and J 0 bases, with 12 bases left between them. The CDR3 is 16 residues long. The CDR3 here is CASSPQQGLSGNTIYF. Here the CDR3 DNA reads TGTGCCAGCTCACCCCAACAGGGTCTCTCTGGAAACACCATATATTTT.

This chain joins TRBV2 and TRBJ1-2; 10 bases map to TRBD1. The CDR3 totals 13 residues. Germline V gene sequence: CDR1 SNHLY, CDR2 FYNNEI. With 7 bases clipped from V and 6 bases from J, the junction kept 5 bases outside the gene matches. CDR3 residues: CASNFGQGDGYTF. For the CDR3, the DNA is TGTGCCAGCAATTTCGGACAGGGGGATGGCTACACCTTC.

V gene TRBV7-9 combines with J gene TRBJ2-7; D gene ambiguous. V shed 3 bases and J shed 3 bases, with 12 bases lying between them. Germline V CDR1 and CDR2: SEHNR, FQNEAQ (reference sequence). This CDR3 has 14 residues. The CDR3 nucleotides read TGTGCCAGCAGCTTGTCGACTGCAGACTACGAGCAGTACTTC. Translated: CASSLSTADYEQYF.

The chain employs TRBV4-2 and TRBJ2-2, with a possible D match to TRBD2 (6 bases). CDR3 size: 14 residues. Germline V gives CDR1 LGHNA, CDR2 YNFKEQ. V gave up 8 bases and J gave up 6 bases, with 16 bases separating them. Here the CDR3 DNA reads TGTGCCAGCGGGTGGATGGAGGGGCCCGGGGAGCTGTTTTTT. Translation: CASGWMEGPGELFF.

This rearrangement joins TRBV6-5 to TRBJ1-3; D might be TRBD1 (6 bases). The CDR3 length is 15 residues. V was shortened by 5 bases and J by 3 bases, with 14 bases between the two germline ends. Germline V gives CDR1 MNHEY, CDR2 SVGAGI. The CDR3 bases are TGTGCCAGCAGTACCTCAGGGGTAGTTGGAAACACCATATATTTT. Encoded protein: CASSTSGVVGNTIYF.

The J gene is TRBJ2-2, the V gene TRBV7-3, with D perhaps TRBD2 (7 bases). Trimming took off 4 bases at V and 2 bases at J, with 14 bases between the two ends. This CDR3 is built from 16 residues. Germline V CDR1 and CDR2: SGHTA, FQGTGA. The CDR3 protein is CASSSGRGPNTGELFF. The CDR3 DNA is TGTGCCAGCAGCTCCGGGCGGGGGCCAAACACCGGGGAGCTGTTTTTT. The full variable domain, completed using reference TRBV7-3 and TRBJ2-2, is GAGVSQTPSNKVTEKGKYVELRCDPISGHTALYWYRQSLGQGPEFLIYFQGTGAADDSGLPNDRFFAVRPEGSVSTLKIQRTERGDSAVYLCASSSGRGPNTGELFFGEGSRLTVL.

The chain joins TRBV5-4 to TRBJ2-3; D may be TRBD2 (5 bases). The CDR3 is made up of 15 amino acids. Deletions cut 2 bases from V and 4 bases from J, with 14 bases between. Germline V gene data show CDR1 as SGHNT and CDR2 as YYREEE (reference sequence). CDR3: CASSLPGEEADTQYF. The CDR3, as DNA: TGTGCCAGCAGCTTACCCGGGGAAGAGGCAGATACGCAGTATTTT. Looking up the rest from reference TRBV5-4 and TRBJ2-3 gives the full variable domain: ETGVTQSPTHLIKTRGQQVTLRCSSQSGHNTVSWYQQALGQGPQFIFQYYREEENGRGNFPPRFSGLQFPNYSSELNVNALELDDSALYLCASSLPGEEADTQYFGPGTRLTVL.

CDR3 coding DNA: TGTGCCAGCAGCGTCACTAGCGGACCCTACGAGCAGTACTTC. Protein: CASSVTSGPYEQYF. The chain joins TRBV9 to TRBJ2-7; 8 positions agree with TRBD2. The germline V gene encodes CDR1 SGDLS and CDR2 YYNGEE. Trimming at V came to 2 bases and at J to 2 bases, leaving 3 bases not matched to a gene. The CDR3 consists of 14 residues. The complete variable domain, with remaining parts taken from reference TRBV9 and TRBJ2-7, reads DSGVTQTPKHLITATGQRVTLRCSPRSGDLSVYWYQQSLDQGLQFLIQYYNGEERAKGNILERFSAQQFPDLHSELNLSSLELGDSALYFCASSVTSGPYEQYFGPGTRLTVT.

This chain links TRBV7-2 with TRBJ2-5; no reliable D call. Deletions cut 2 bases from V and 1 base from J, with 8 bases between. The germline V gene encodes CDR1 SGHTA and CDR2 FQGNSA. The CDR3 totals 14 residues. Written as DNA, the CDR3 is TGTGCCAGCAGCTTAAACACCTTCCAAGAGACCCAGTACTTC. It is translated as CASSLNTFQETQYF.

This chain links TRBV6-5 with TRBJ2-2; no clear D. Trimming took 6 bases from V and 6 from J, leaving 8 bases between them. This CDR3 is 12 amino acids long. The germline gives CDR1 MNHEY, CDR2 SVGAGI. The CDR3 is CASSLYSGELFF. The CDR3 DNA sequence: TGTGCCAGCAGCCTATATTCCGGGGAGCTGTTTTTT.

The chain links TRBV9 to TRBJ2-1, with D possibly being TRBD2 (5 bases). Trimming removed 4 bases from V and 0 bases from J, with 8 bases in between. The germline CDR1 and CDR2 sequences are SGDLS and YYNGEE. The CDR3 runs to 14 residues. The CDR3 sequence is CASSRGGSYNEQFF. In DNA form, the CDR3 reads TGTGCCAGCAGCCGAGGAGGCTCCTACAATGAGCAGTTCTTC.

The rearrangement joins TRBV4-1 to TRBJ2-2, with unresolved D. CDR1 is MGHRA and CDR2 is YSYEKL in the germline V gene. V was trimmed by 0 bases and J by 5 bases, leaving 13 bases between them. This CDR3 region has 16 residues. CDR3 sequence reads: CASSQDIGVRTGELFF. CDR3 bases: TGCGCCAGCAGCCAAGATATAGGAGTTAGGACCGGGGAGCTGTTTTTT.

The V and J genes are TRBV9 and TRBJ2-1, with TRBD2 identical over 8 bases. This CDR3 region has 15 residues. The V segment lost 7 bases and the J segment 15 bases; nucleotides outside the gene matches: 21. Germline-derived CDR1 and CDR2 are SGDLS and YYNGEE. The CDR3 nucleotides are TGTGCCAGCGACTTAAGGGGGAGCGGGGGTACTTACCTGTTCTTC. Translated, it gives CASDLRGSGGTYLFF.

This chain uses TRBV27 with TRBJ2-3; tentatively, D is TRBD2 (5 bases). This CDR3 has 15 amino acids. Germline CDR1 and CDR2: MNHEY and SMNVEV (reference sequence). V lost 5 bases, J lost 3 bases, and 15 bases lay in between. CDR3 region: CASSPGGRPTDTQYF. The DNA of the CDR3 is TGTGCCAGCAGTCCTGGTGGGAGACCGACAGATACGCAGTATTTT.

The chain couples TRBV6-5 to TRBJ2-7; 9 bases are shared with TRBD1. This CDR3 has 16 amino acids. J lost 1 base, V lost 4 bases, and 8 bases had no gene match. Germline V gene sequence: CDR1 MNHEY, CDR2 SVGAGI. The CDR3 loop reads CASSSIGTGLSYEQYF. The CDR3 nucleotides are TGTGCCAGCAGTTCCATCGGGACAGGGTTATCCTACGAGCAGTACTTC.

The chain carries TRBV4-3 and TRBJ1-2; 11 bases agree with TRBD1. Trimming removed 3 bases from V and 6 bases from J; junction bases left unmatched: 6. This CDR3 has 15 residues. Germline CDR1 is LGHNA and CDR2 is YSLEER. The CDR3 here is CASSHAGTGGDGYTF. In DNA, the CDR3 is TGCGCCAGCAGCCATGCCGGGACAGGGGGAGATGGCTACACCTTC.

This chain joins TRBV18 and TRBJ2-7, with D possibly being TRBD1 (5 bases). Looked up from germline, CDR1 is KGHSH and CDR2 is LQKENI. There are 16 residues in the CDR3. The germline V and J ends were trimmed by 4 bases and 2 bases, with 18 bases remaining between them. CDR3 protein: CASSLRQHATTYEQYF. DNA for the CDR3: TGTGCCAGCTCACTACGACAGCACGCAACGACCTACGAGCAGTACTTC.

This clone was counted once. V gene TRBV2 combines with J gene TRBJ1-1, with 7 bases fitting TRBD1. This CDR3 comprises 13 residues. V was clipped by 6 bases and J by 3 bases; unmatched bases: 4. From germline, CDR1 is SNHLY and CDR2 FYNNEI. CDR3 bases: TGTGCCAGCAGCAGACAGGGAGACACTGAAGCTTTCTTT. Amino acid sequence: CASSRQGDTEAFF.

The gene calls are TRBV28 and TRBJ2-5; D may be TRBD1 (5 bases). This CDR3 is 13 amino acids long. The germline V and J ends were trimmed by 4 bases and 2 bases, with 8 bases remaining between them. Germline lookup yields CDR1 MDHEN and CDR2 SYDVKM. DNA for the CDR3: TGTGCCAGCAGTTGGGGCAATCAAGAGACCCAGTACTTC. Translating gives CASSWGNQETQYF.

The V and J genes are TRBV28 and TRBJ1-2; the D gene is possibly TRBD1 (5 bases). V lost 4 bases, J lost 3 bases, and 12 bases lay in between. Germline CDR1 reads MDHEN; CDR2 reads SYDVKM. The CDR3 consists of 14 residues. The CDR3 here is CASSSGGFYYGYTF. DNA for the CDR3: TGTGCCAGCAGTTCTGGGGGGTTCTACTATGGCTACACCTTC.

The rearrangement links TRBV5-1 to TRBJ2-7; D is unresolved. The CDR3 consists of 14 residues. V was clipped by 0 bases and J by 1 base, with 8 bases between them. Germline loops: CDR1 SGHRS, CDR2 YFSETQ. The CDR3 spells CASSLDYASYEQYF. Written as DNA, the CDR3 is TGCGCCAGCAGCTTGGATTATGCGTCCTACGAGCAGTACTTC.

V gene TRBV28 combines with J gene TRBJ2-3; D gene unclear. The CDR3 has 16 amino acids. Trimming removed 5 bases from V and 2 bases from J, with 17 bases in between. Looked up from germline, CDR1 is MDHEN and CDR2 is SYDVKM. The CDR3 loop reads CASSLNSAGLTDTQYF. CDR3 DNA: TGTGCCAGCAGTCTCAACTCGGCAGGCCTCACAGATACGCAGTATTTT.

The rearrangement links TRBV5-1 to TRBJ2-7, with 9 bases matching TRBD2. Losses at the gene ends were 3 bases for V and 2 bases for J; bases not matched to a gene: 6. Germline loops: CDR1 SGHRS, CDR2 YFSETQ. The CDR3 is made up of 15 amino acids. The CDR3 region has the DNA TGCGCCAGCAGCTCGAGACTAGCGGCCCCCTACGAGCAGTACTTC. This gives the protein CASSSRLAAPYEQYF.

This clone occurred once. The chain joins TRBV6-5 to TRBJ1-2; TRBD1 aligns across 11 bases. The V gene's germline CDR1 is MNHEY and CDR2 SVGAGI. This CDR3 comprises 14 residues. J was trimmed by 4 bases and V by 2 bases; bases with no gene match: 0. The CDR3 bases are TGTGCCAGCAGTTACGGACAGGGGGCCTATGGCTACACCTTC. Encoded protein: CASSYGQGAYGYTF.

To note about this clone: An end of the junction does not agree with germline; a read error may underlie this. This chain uses TRBV3-1 (or the pseudogene TRBV3-2) with TRBJ2-1; 16 bases are shared with TRBD2. The CDR3 spans 17 residues. CDR1 and CDR2 from the germline V gene are LGHDT and YNNKEL (reference sequence). The CDR3 is CASSSGTSGGAYHEQFF. The CDR3 bases are TGTGCCAGCAGCTCTGGGACTAGCGGGGGGGCCTACCATGAGCAGTTCTTC.